A single T cell receptor (beta chain) is shown here with its context. Its specificity is not known. In preparing the TRB cDNA libraries, 5' RACE with UMI labels was used. Following a re-call of the 5' RACE reads, TCRdb has one entry per CDR3 protein and lacks DNA. Listed are around 57,000 distinct CDR3 sequences; around a quarter falls within the top ten. The CDR3 loop spans 14 amino acids. Germline values: CDR1 SQVTM, CDR2 ANQGSEA. The sample originates from a study of CXCR3-negative and CXCR3-positive naive CD8 T cells. Study-level findings and limits: Similarly elevated diversity marked both naive subsets, with memory CD8+ cells showing far lower diversity. Similar levels of surface CD5 were seen between naive subsets; TCR strength was inferred from TRB CDR3 properties. Unlike memory cells, which differed, naive CXCR3-negative and CXCR3-positive cells had similar TRBV-TRBJ usage.

The source material was memory CD8+ T cells from blood. The chain is built from TRBV29-1 and TRBJ2-3; without DNA, the TCRdb call of TRBD2 cannot be checked. The TCR sequence derives from a human donor in good health. Some clones in this sample may be carry-over from other donors' samples. CDR3 region: CSVGLAGLTDTQYF.